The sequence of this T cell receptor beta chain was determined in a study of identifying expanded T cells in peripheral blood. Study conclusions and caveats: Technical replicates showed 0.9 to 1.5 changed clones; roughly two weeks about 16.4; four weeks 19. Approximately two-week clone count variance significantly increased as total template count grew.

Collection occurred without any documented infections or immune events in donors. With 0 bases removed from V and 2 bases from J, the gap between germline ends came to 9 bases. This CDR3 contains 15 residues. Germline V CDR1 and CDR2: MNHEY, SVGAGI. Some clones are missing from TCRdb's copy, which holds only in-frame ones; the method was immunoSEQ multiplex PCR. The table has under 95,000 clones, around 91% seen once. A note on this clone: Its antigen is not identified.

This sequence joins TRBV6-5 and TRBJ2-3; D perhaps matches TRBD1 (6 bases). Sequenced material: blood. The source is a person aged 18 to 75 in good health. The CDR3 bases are TGTGCCAGCAGTTACTCGCCAGGGGTCACAGATACGCAGTATTTT. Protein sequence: CASSYSPGVTDTQYF.